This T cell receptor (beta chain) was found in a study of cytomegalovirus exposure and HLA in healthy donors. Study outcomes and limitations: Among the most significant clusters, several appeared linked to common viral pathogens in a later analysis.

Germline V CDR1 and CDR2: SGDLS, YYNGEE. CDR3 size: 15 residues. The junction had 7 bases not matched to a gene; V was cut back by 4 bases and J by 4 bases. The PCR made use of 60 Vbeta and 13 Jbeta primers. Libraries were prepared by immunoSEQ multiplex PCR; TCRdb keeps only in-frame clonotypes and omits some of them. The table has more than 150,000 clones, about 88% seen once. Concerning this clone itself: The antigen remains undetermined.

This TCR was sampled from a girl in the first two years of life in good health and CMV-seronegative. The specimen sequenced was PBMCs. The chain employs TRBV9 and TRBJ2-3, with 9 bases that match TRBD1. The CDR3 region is CASSLNRGRPDTQYF. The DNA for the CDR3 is TGTGCCAGCAGCCTGAACAGGGGGCGCCCAGATACGCAGTATTTT.